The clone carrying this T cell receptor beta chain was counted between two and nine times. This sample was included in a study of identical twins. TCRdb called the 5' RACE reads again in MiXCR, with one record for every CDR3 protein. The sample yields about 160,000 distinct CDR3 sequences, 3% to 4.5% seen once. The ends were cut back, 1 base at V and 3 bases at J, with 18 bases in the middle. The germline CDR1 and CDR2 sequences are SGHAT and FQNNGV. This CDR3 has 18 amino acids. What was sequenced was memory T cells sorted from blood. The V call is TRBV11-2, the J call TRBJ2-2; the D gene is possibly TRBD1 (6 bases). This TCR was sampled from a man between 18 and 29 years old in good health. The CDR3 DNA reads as TGTGCCAGCAGCTTAGTCGGTGGGGGCCTACGCTACACCGGGGAGCTGTTTTTT. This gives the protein CASSLVGGGLRYTGELFF. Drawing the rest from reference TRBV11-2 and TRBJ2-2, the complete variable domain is EAGVAQSPRYKIIEKRQSVAFWCNPISGHATLYWYQQILGQGPKLLIQFQNNGVVDDSQLPKDRFSAERLKGVDSTLKIQPAKLEDSAVYLCASSLVGGGLRYTGELFFGEGSRLTVL.